The entry that follows covers one T cell receptor (beta chain) sequence. Germline V gives CDR1 LGHDT, CDR2 YNNKEL (reference sequence). V shed 0 bases and J 8 bases; nucleotides not matched to a gene: 6. The CDR3 has 14 amino acids. Source study methods: Researchers report that nucleated cell counts were estimated from reference gene primer amplification. Data came from immunoSEQ multiplex PCR; TCRdb stores just in-frame clones and leaves some out. The V and J calls and clone size were taken over from that table, and D and trimming were inferred from the DNA. The data hold 70,000 to 80,000 clones, with 85% to 95% observed a single time. This specimen comes from a study of blood T cell repertoires in COVID-19. At the level of the study: The United States, Italy and Spain provided the acute and convalescent COVID-19 samples. The analysed material was cDNA or gDNA that came from T cells, B-cell-depleted T cells, or PBMCs.

The V call is TRBV3-1 (or the pseudogene TRBV3-2), the J call TRBJ1-2; 7 nucleotides agree with TRBD1. This sequence originates from a woman aged 60 to 75 with active COVID-19. The sequenced sample consisted of peripheral blood. The CDR3 sequence is CASSQERGRGGYTF. The CDR3 nucleotides are TGTGCCAGCAGCCAAGAGAGGGGGCGCGGAGGCTACACCTTC.